A single sample gave rise to the 17 T cell receptor beta chains below, sequenced in a study of T cells in narcolepsy. TCRdb's table, derived via immunoSEQ multiplex PCR, lists solely in-frame clones and lacks some. The table has tens of thousands of clones, approximately 83% seen once. Source material: CD45RA- memory CD4+ T cells from PBMCs. These receptor sequences come from a human donor with narcolepsy.

The chain combines TRBV7-2 with TRBJ1-1, with D perhaps TRBD1 (5 bases). Trimming cost V 0 bases and J 9 bases, with 11 bases left between them. The CDR3 extends over 13 amino acids. Germline CDR1 and CDR2: SGHTA and FQGNSA. CDR3 protein: CASSLAGASQAFF. The CDR3 DNA reads as TGTGCCAGCAGCTTAGCAGGGGCCTCCCAAGCTTTCTTT.

J is TRBJ2-1 and V is TRBV6-1, with D unclear. Germline V CDR1 and CDR2: MNHNS, SASEGT. Trimming stripped 10 bases from V and 9 bases from J, with 25 bases between. CDR3 length: 15 amino acids. The CDR3 region is CATRVYGRGSAEQFF. DNA for the CDR3: TGTGCCACCCGAGTGTATGGTAGAGGATCCGCTGAGCAGTTCTTC.

The chain carries TRBV5-4 and TRBJ2-2; 10 bases align to TRBD2. This CDR3 region has 15 residues. CDR1 is SGHNT and CDR2 is YYREEE in the germline V gene (reference sequence). V shed 4 bases and J 5 bases; nucleotides not matched to a gene: 5. Here the CDR3 DNA reads TGTGCCAGCAGCCCTAGCGGGAGTCGTACCGGGGAGCTGTTTTTT. Its translation is CASSPSGSRTGELFF.

This clone was counted once. The chain joins TRBV7-2 to TRBJ1-4, with 12 bases fitting TRBD1. This CDR3 spans 16 amino acids. Germline assignment: CDR1 SGHTA and CDR2 FQGNSA. J lost 7 bases, V lost 5 bases, and 8 bases had no gene match. This CDR3 reads CASSPRRGQGAEKLFF. CDR3 DNA: TGTGCCAGCAGCCCTCGAAGGGGACAGGGGGCTGAAAAACTGTTTTTT.

Regarding this clone: Other DNA sequences in the same sample also yield this CDR3. This chain links TRBV9 with TRBJ1-1; a weak D match, TRBD1 (5 bases). The CDR3 consists of 15 residues. Germline-derived CDR1 and CDR2 are SGDLS and YYNGEE. V shed 2 bases and J shed 2 bases, with 13 bases lying between them. The CDR3 sequence is CASSVRGEANTEAFF. The CDR3 DNA is TGTGCCAGCAGCGTGCGGGGCGAGGCTAACACTGAAGCTTTCTTT. The full variable domain, its missing parts supplied by reference TRBV9 and TRBJ1-1, is DSGVTQTPKHLITATGQRVTLRCSPRSGDLSVYWYQQSLDQGLQFLIQYYNGEERAKGNILERFSAQQFPDLHSELNLSSLELGDSALYFCASSVRGEANTEAFFGQGTRLTVV.

The chain employs TRBV29-1 and TRBJ1-1; unclear D gene. CDR3 length: 14 amino acids. Germline V gene data show CDR1 as SQVTM and CDR2 as ANQGSEA. The V end lost 4 bases, the J end lost 7 bases, and 19 bases lay between the germline ends. For the CDR3, the DNA is TGCAGCGTTGGTTTGGGGTCTACGGGCTATGAAGCTTTCTTT. Translating it yields CSVGLGSTGYEAFF.

The chain combines TRBV7-3 with TRBJ2-5, with 8 nucleotides matching TRBD1. Germline V gene lookup returns CDR1 SGHTA and CDR2 FQGTGA. V lost 3 bases to trimming and J lost 5 bases; unmatched junction nucleotides: 2. This CDR3 contains 13 residues. The CDR3 reads CASSLDRDETQYF. CDR3 coding DNA: TGTGCCAGCAGCTTGGACAGGGACGAGACCCAGTACTTC. The full variable domain, rest sourced from reference TRBV7-3 and TRBJ2-5, is GAGVSQTPSNKVTEKGKYVELRCDPISGHTALYWYRQSLGQGPEFLIYFQGTGAADDSGLPNDRFFAVRPEGSVSTLKIQRTERGDSAVYLCASSLDRDETQYFGPGTRLLVL.

This chain's CDR3 is CASSSQATTNEKLFF. CDR3 in DNA: TGTGCCAGCAGCTCCCAGGCAACAACTAATGAAAAACTGTTTTTT. The chain recombines TRBV7-2 with TRBJ1-4; D is uncertain. V was clipped by 4 bases and J by 0 bases, with 9 bases between them. The CDR3 consists of 15 residues. Germline CDR1 reads SGHTA; CDR2 reads FQGNSA.

This clone was recorded a few times. The chain has TRBV18 and TRBJ2-1, with 12 bases that match TRBD2. After removal of 0 bases from V and 6 bases from J, the junction contained 3 bases not matched to a gene. CDR1 KGHSH and CDR2 LQKENI come from the germline V gene. The CDR3 totals 16 residues. CDR3 loop: CASSPPPSGRVNEQFF. CDR3 DNA sequence: TGTGCCAGCTCACCACCCCCTAGCGGGAGGGTCAATGAGCAGTTCTTC.

This clone was detected a few times. One end of the junction is discordant with germline, which a read error may explain. CDR3 region: CASSVSGLAGDRQYF. The DNA of the CDR3 is TGTGCTAGCAGCGTATCGGGACTAGCGGGAGATAGGCAGTACTTC. This rearrangement joins TRBV7-7 to TRBJ2-7; TRBD2 agrees at 14 bases. Per the germline V gene, CDR1 is SSHAT and CDR2 is FNYEAQ (reference sequence). The CDR3 has 15 residues.

The chain couples TRBV6-1 to TRBJ1-2; no clear D. The CDR3 loop spans 14 amino acids. Germline V gene lookup returns CDR1 MNHNS and CDR2 SASEGT. The ends were cut back, 2 bases at V and 5 bases at J, with 12 bases in the middle. The CDR3 reads CASSESVTLYGYTF. CDR3 bases: TGTGCCAGCAGTGAATCGGTGACTCTATATGGCTACACCTTC.

CDR3 sequence (DNA): TGCGCCAGCAGCCAAGATTCCGGGCTTTCACCCCTCCACTTT. Its translation: CASSQDSGLSPLHF. V usage is TRBV4-3 and J usage is TRBJ1-6; no clear D gene. Germline V CDR1 and CDR2: LGHNA, YSLEER. V lost 0 bases and J lost 9, with 9 bases in between. The CDR3 is 14 amino acids.

This rearrangement joins TRBV19 to TRBJ1-2; TRBD1 is a possible D gene (6 bases). V lost 5 bases to trimming and J lost 7 bases, with 11 bases between them. CDR1 and CDR2 (germline): LNHDA, SQIVND (reference sequence). The CDR3 contains 12 residues. CDR3 in DNA: TGTGCCAGTAGTCGGACAGCGGTTGGCTACACCTTC. This sequence encodes CASSRTAVGYTF.

This clone was found once. The chain employs TRBV7-9 and TRBJ2-7; 11 bases match TRBD1. Germline V gene data show CDR1 as SEHNR and CDR2 as FQNEAQ (reference sequence). The CDR3 sequence is 16 residues long. Trimming cost V 1 base and J 2 bases; bases outside gene matches: 4. CDR3 residues: CASSLGTGGQTYEQYF. In DNA form, the CDR3 reads TGTGCCAGCAGCTTAGGGACAGGGGGCCAAACCTACGAGCAGTACTTC.

V is TRBV19 and J is TRBJ2-7; 10 bases agree with TRBD1. V gave up 3 bases and J gave up 6 bases; unmatched junction bases: 5. The CDR3 consists of 14 residues. Germline V gene lookup returns CDR1 LNHDA and CDR2 SQIVND (reference sequence). The CDR3 bases are TGTGCCAGTAGTATTAGGGACAGGGGAGCCGAGCAGTACTTC. This gives the protein CASSIRDRGAEQYF.

The V and J genes are TRBV6-4 and TRBJ2-1, with 7 bases lining up with TRBD2. Germline V lookup: CDR1 MRHNA, CDR2 SNTAGT. V lost 2 bases, J lost 2 bases, and 0 bases stayed unmatched. The CDR3 contains 14 residues. The CDR3 loop reads CASSDLAAYNEQFF. The CDR3 nucleotides are TGTGCCAGCAGTGACCTAGCGGCCTACAATGAGCAGTTCTTC.

The V call is TRBV11-2, the J call TRBJ2-1; D may match TRBD1 or TRBD2 (5 bases each). This CDR3 has 15 residues. V was pared by 0 bases and J by 2 bases, with 8 bases between. Germline V gene sequence: CDR1 SGHAT, CDR2 FQNNGV. The CDR3, as DNA: TGTGCCAGCAGCTTAGACTGGGGGACCTACAATGAGCAGTTCTTC. Protein sequence: CASSLDWGTYNEQFF.